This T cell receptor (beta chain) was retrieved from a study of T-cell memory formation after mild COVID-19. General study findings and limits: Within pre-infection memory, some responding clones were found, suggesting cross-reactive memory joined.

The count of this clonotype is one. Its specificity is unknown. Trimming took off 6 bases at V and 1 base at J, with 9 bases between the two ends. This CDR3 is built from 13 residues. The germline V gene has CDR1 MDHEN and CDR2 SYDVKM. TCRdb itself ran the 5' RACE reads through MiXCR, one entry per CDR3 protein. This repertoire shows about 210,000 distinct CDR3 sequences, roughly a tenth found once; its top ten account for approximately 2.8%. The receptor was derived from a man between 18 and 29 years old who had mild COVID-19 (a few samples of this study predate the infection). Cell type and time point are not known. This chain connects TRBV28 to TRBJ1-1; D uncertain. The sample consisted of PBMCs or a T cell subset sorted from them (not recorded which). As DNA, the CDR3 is TGTGCCAGCAGCTCAGCTTGGAACACTGAAGCTTTCTTT. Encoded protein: CASSSAWNTEAFF.